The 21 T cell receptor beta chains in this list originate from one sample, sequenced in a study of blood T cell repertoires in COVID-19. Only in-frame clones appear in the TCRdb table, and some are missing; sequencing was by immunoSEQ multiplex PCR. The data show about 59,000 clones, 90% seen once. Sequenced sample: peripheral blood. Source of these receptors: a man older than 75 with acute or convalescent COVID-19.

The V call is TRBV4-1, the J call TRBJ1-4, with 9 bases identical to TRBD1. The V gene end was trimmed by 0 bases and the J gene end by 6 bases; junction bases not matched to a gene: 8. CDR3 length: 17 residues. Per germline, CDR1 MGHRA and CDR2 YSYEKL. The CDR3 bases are TGCGCCAGCAGCCAAGATTTTGGTAGGACAGGGGATGAAAAACTGTTTTTT. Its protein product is CASSQDFGRTGDEKLFF.

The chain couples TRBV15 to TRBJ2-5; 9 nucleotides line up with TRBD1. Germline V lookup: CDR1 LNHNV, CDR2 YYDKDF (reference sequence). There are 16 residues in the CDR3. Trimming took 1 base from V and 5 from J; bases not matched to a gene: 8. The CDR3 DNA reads TGTGCCACCAGCAGAGTGGAGACAGGGGGAGAGGAGACCCAGTACTTC. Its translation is CATSRVETGGEETQYF.

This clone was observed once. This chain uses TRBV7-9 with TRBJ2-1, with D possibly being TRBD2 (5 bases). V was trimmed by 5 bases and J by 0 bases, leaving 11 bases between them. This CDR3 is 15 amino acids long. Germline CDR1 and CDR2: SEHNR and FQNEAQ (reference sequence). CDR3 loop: CASSQSGNSYNEQFF. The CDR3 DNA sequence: TGTGCCAGCAGCCAGTCGGGGAACTCCTACAATGAGCAGTTCTTC.

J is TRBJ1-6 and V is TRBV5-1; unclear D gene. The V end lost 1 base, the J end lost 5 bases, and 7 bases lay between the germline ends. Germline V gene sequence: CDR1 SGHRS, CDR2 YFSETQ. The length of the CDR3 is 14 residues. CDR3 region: CASSLFQDNSPLHF. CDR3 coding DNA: TGCGCCAGCAGCTTGTTTCAGGATAATTCACCCCTCCACTTT.

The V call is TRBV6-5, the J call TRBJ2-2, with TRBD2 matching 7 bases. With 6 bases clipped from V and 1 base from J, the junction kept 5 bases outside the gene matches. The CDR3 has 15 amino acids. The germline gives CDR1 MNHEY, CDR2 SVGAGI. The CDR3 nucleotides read TGTGCCAGCAGAGCGGGACTCTGGAACACCGGGGAGCTGTTTTTT. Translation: CASRAGLWNTGELFF.

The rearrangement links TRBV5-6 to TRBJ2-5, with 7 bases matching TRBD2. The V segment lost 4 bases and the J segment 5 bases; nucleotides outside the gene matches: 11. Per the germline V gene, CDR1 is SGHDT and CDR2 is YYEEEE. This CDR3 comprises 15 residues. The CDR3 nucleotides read TGTGCCAGCAGCCCCGTTTCAGCGGGGCGGGAGACCCAGTACTTC. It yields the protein CASSPVSAGRETQYF.

This CDR3 reads CASSLEGTTYYGYTF. CDR3 in DNA: TGTGCCAGCAGCTTGGAGGGGACAACCTACTATGGCTACACCTTC. The J gene is TRBJ1-2, the V gene TRBV5-8; D may be TRBD1 (6 bases). The germline V gene has CDR1 SGHTS and CDR2 YDEGEE. Trimming removed 0 bases at V and 3 bases at J, with 12 bases between. This CDR3 region has 15 residues.

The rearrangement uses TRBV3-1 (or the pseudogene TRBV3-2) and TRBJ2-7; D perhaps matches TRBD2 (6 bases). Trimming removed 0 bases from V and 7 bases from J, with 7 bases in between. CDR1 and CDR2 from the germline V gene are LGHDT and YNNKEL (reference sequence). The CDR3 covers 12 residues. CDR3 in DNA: TGTGCCAGCAGCCAAGAGGGGGGAGAGCAGTACTTC. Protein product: CASSQEGGEQYF.

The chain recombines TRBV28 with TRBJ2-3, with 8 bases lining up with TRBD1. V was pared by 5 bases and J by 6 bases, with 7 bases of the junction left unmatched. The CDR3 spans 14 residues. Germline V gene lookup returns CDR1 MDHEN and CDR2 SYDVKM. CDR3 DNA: TGTGCCAGCAGTGACCAGGGGGCTGGGGATACGCAGTATTTT. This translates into CASSDQGAGDTQYF.

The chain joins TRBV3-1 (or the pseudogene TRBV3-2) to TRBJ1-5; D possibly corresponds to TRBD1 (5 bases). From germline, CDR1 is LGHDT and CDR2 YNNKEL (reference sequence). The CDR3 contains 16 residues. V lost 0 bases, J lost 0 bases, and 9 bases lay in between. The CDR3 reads CASSQDGALSNQPQHF. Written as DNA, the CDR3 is TGTGCCAGCAGCCAAGATGGGGCACTTAGCAATCAGCCCCAGCATTTT.

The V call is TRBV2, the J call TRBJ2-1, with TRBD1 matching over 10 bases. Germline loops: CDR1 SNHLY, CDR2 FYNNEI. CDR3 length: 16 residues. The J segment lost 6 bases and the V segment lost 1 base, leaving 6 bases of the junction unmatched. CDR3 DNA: TGTGCCAGCAGTGAAGACCACCGGGACAGGGGCAATGAGCAGTTCTTC. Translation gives CASSEDHRDRGNEQFF.

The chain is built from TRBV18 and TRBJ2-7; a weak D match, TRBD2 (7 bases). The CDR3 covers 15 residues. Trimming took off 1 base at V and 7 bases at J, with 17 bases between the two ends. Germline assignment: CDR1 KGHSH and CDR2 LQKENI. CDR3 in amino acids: CASSPRGGAEPEQYF. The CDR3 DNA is TGTGCCAGCTCACCACGGGGGGGCGCGGAACCTGAGCAGTACTTC.

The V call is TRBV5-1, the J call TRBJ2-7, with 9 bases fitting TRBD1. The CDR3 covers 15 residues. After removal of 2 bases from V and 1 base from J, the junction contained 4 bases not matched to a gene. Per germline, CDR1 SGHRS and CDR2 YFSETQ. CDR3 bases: TGCGCCAGCAGCTTTGCCGGACAGGGGTCCTACGAGCAGTACTTC. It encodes CASSFAGQGSYEQYF.

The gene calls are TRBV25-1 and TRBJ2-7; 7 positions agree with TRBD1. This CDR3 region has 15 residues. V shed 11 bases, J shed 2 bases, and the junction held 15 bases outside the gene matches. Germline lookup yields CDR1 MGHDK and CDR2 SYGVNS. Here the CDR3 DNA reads TGTGCCCTCCCAGAGAACTGGACAGGTGCCTACGAGCAGTACTTC. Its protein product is CALPENWTGAYEQYF.

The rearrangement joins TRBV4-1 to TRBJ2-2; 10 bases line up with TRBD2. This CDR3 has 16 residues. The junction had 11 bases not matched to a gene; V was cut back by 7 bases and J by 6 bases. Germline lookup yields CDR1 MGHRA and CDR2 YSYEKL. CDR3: CASTPGSGGASGELFF. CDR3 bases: TGCGCCAGCACCCCAGGGAGCGGGGGGGCCTCCGGGGAGCTGTTTTTT.

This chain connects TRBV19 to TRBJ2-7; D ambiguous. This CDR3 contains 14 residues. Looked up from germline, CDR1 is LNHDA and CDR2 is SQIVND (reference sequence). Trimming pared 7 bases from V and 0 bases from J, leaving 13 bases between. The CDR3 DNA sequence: TGTGCCAGTAAATCATCAGGTAACTCCTACGAGCAGTACTTC. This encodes CASKSSGNSYEQYF. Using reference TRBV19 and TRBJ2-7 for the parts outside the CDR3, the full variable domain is DGGITQSPKYLFRKEGQNVTLSCEQNLNHDAMYWYRQDPGQGLRLIYYSQIVNDFQKGDIAEGYSVSREKKESFPLTVTSAQKNPTAFYLCASKSSGNSYEQYFGPGTRLTVT.

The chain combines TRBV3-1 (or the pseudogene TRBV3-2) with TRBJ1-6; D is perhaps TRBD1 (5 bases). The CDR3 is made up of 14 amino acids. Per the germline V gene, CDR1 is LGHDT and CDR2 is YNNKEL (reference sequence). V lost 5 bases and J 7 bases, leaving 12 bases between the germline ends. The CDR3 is CASSSSWGNSPLHF. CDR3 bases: TGTGCCAGCAGCTCCAGCTGGGGCAATTCACCCCTCCACTTT.

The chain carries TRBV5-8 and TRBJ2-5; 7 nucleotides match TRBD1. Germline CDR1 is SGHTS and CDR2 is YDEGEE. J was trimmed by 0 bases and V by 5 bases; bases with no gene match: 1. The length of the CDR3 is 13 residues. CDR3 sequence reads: CASRTGHQETQYF. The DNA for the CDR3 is TGTGCCAGCAGGACAGGGCACCAAGAGACCCAGTACTTC.

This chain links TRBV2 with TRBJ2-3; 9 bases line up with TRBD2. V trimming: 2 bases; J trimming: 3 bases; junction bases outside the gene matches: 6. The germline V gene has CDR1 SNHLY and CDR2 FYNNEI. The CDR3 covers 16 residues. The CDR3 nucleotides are TGTGCCAGCAGTGAACCGCGGGGGGGCCGAACAGATACGCAGTATTTT. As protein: CASSEPRGGRTDTQYF.

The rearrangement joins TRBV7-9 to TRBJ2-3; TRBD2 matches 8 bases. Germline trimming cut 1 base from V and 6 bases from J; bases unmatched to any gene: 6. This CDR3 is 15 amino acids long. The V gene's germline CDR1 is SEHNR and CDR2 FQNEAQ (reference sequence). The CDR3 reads CASSLVGTRSDTQYF. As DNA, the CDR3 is TGTGCCAGCAGCTTAGTGGGGACTAGATCGGATACGCAGTATTTT.

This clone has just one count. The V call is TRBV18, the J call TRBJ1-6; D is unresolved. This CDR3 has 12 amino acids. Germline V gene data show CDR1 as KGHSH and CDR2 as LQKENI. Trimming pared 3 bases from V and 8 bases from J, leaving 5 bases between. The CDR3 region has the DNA TGTGCCAGCTCACCGGCAGATTCACCCCTCCACTTT. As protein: CASSPADSPLHF. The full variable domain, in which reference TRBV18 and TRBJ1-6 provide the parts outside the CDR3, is NAGVMQNPRHLVRRRGQEARLRCSPMKGHSHVYWYRQLPEEGLKFMVYLQKENIIDESGMPKERFSAEFPKEGPSILRIQQVVRGDSAAYFCASSPADSPLHFGNGTRLTVT.